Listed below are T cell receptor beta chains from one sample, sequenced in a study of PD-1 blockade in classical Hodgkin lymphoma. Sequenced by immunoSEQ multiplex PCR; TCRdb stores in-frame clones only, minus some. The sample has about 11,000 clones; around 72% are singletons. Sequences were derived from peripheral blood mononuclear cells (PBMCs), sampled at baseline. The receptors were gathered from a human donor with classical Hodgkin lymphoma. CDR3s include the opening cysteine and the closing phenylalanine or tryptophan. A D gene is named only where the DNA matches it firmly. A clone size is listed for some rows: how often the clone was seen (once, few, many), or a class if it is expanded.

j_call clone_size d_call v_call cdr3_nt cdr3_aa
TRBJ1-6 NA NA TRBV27 TGTGCCAGCAGTTTTGGGGGCGGTTCACCCCTCCACTTT CASSFGGGSPLHF
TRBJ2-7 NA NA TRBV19 TGTGCCAGTAGTAAGGCGGCCAGGGACGAGCAGTACTTC CASSKAARDEQYF
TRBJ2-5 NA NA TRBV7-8 TGTGCCAGCAGCTTAGAGTGGGGCAAGGGTCAGACCCAGTACTTC CASSLEWGKGQTQYF
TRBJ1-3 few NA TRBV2 TGTGCCAGCCTCCAGGATTCTGGAAACACCATATATTTT CASLQDSGNTIYF
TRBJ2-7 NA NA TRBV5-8 TGTGCCAGCAGCAAGACAGGTATCGGAAAACACGAGCAGTACTTC CASSKTGIGKHEQYF
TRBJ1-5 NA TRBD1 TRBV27 TGTGCCAGCACTAGAACGGGACAGGGAAATCAGCCCCAGCATTTT CASTRTGQGNQPQHF
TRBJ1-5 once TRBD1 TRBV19 TGTGCCAGTAGTAGACAGGGGTACGGTCAGCCCCAGCATTTT CASSRQGYGQPQHF
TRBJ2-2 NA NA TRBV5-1 TGCGCCAGCAGTACGGCAGGGGCAGTCGCCGGGGAGCTGTTTTTT CASSTAGAVAGELFF
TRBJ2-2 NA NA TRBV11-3 TGTGCCAGCAGCTTAGGTACGACCGGGGAGCTGTTTTTT CASSLGTTGELFF
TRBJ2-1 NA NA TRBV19 TGTGCCAGTAGTAACGACAGGAGGAGTTACAATGAGCAGTTCTTC CASSNDRRSYNEQFF
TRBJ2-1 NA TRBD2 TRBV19 TGTGCCAGTAGTATAGACGCGGGGGGGGCAATTAATGAGCAGTTCTTC CASSIDAGGAINEQFF
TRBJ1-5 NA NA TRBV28 TGTGCCATCAGGAGGGGCGATCAGCCCCAGCATTTT CAIRRGDQPQHF
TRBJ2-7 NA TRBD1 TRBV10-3 TGTGCCAGCACCCTCCGGGACAGCTATGTCGAGCAGTACTTC CASTLRDSYVEQYF
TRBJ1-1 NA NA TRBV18 TGTGCCAGCTCACCGGTAGAGAGGGGCACTGAAGCTTTCTTT CASSPVERGTEAFF
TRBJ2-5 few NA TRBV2 TGTGCCAGCAGGCTAATGACAGGAGCTAAAATACAAGAGACCCAGTACTTC CASRLMTGAKIQETQYF
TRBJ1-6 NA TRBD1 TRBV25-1 TGTGCCAGCGCCCGACAGGGGAGGAATTCACCCCTCCACTTT CASARQGRNSPLHF
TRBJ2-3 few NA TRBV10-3 TGTGCCATCAGTTTTTCGCGGGACAGAGTGGCCATCACTAGCACAGATACGCAGTATTTT CAISFSRDRVAITSTDTQYF
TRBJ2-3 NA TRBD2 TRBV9 TGTGCCAGCAGCATCCTAGCGGGGCAGCTCACAGATACGCAGTATTTT CASSILAGQLTDTQYF
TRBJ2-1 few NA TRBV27 TGTGCCAGCAGTTTATCGCGGCACGGCTACAATGAGCAGTTCTTC CASSLSRHGYNEQFF
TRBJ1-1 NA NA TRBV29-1 TGCAGCGTGGCCGGGGAGACGAACACTGAAGCTTTCTTT CSVAGETNTEAFF
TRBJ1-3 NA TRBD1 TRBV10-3 TGTGCCATCAGCCAGACAGGGGGCGGAAACACCATATATTTT CAISQTGGGNTIYF
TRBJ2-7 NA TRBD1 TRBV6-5 TGTGCCACTGTGACAGGGCCCGAGCAGTACTTC CATVTGPEQYF
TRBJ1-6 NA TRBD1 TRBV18 TGTGCCAGCTCACTGGACAGGGGGGACTCACCCCTCCACTTT CASSLDRGDSPLHF
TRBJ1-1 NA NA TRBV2 TGTGCCAGCAGCGCGGACAGCCTTGAAGCTTTCTTT CASSADSLEAFF
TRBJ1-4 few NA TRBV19 TGTGCCAGTAGTATGCGCAGGACTAATGAAAAACTGTTTTTT CASSMRRTNEKLFF
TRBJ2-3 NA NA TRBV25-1 TGTGCCAGCAGTGAATCTCCAGACCCCACAGATACGCAGTATTTT CASSESPDPTDTQYF
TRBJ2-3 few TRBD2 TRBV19 TGTGCCAGTAGTATCGGACTAGCGGGGGACACAGATACGCAGTATTTT CASSIGLAGDTDTQYF
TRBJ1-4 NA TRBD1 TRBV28 TGTGCCAGCAGTCCGGACAGGGTGGCTGGTGAAAAACTGTTTTTT CASSPDRVAGEKLFF
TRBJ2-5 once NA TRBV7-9 TGTGCCAGCAGCCCGTCGGTCCAAGAGACCCAGTACTTC CASSPSVQETQYF
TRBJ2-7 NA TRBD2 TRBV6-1 TGTGCCAGCTTATCCGGGGGGGAGCAGTACTTC CASLSGGEQYF
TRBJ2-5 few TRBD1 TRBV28 TGTGCCAGCAGTTTTTCTGGATTGAGGGACAGGGGTGAGGAGACCCAGTACTTC CASSFSGLRDRGEETQYF
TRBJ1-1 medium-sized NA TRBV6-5 TGTGCCAGCAGCCTGGGAGGTTCTGAAGCTTTCTTT CASSLGGSEAFF
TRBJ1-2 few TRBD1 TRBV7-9 TGTGCCAGCAGCTCCTGGACAGGGGGCAGTGGCTACACCTTC CASSSWTGGSGYTF
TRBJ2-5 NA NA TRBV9 TGTGCCAGCAGCCCCCGGACGGACAGAGGAGAGACCCAGTACTTC CASSPRTDRGETQYF
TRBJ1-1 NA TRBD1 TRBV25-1 TGTGCCAGCAGTAGGTACAGGGGCCTGAACACTGAAGCTTTCTTT CASSRYRGLNTEAFF
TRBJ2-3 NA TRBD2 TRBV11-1 TGTGCCAGCAGCTCGGGACTAGCGGCTAGCACAGATACGCAGTATTTT CASSSGLAASTDTQYF
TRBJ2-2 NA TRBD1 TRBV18 TGTGCCAGCTCAAGAACAGGGGGTACGAACACCGGGGAGCTGTTTTTT CASSRTGGTNTGELFF
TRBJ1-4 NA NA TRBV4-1 TGCGCCAGCAGCCAAGGAGTGGGGACAAGCGAAAAACTGTTTTTT CASSQGVGTSEKLFF
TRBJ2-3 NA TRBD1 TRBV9 TGTGCCAGCAGCGCCGCCTTCAGGACAGGGGACGATACGCAGTATTTT CASSAAFRTGDDTQYF
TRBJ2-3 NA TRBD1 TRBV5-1 TGCGCCAGCAGCTCGGGACAGGGTGGAGATACGCAGTATTTT CASSSGQGGDTQYF
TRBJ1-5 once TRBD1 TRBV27 TGTGCCAGCAGAGAGTCAGGGGGGGATCAGCCCCAGCATTTT CASRESGGDQPQHF
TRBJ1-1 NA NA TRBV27 TGTGCCAGCAGCCAGACCTCTTATAACACTGAAGCTTTCTTT CASSQTSYNTEAFF
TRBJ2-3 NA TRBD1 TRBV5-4 TGTGCCAGCAGCTTGAGACAGGGTGGGACAGATACGCAGTATTTT CASSLRQGGTDTQYF
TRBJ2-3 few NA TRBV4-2 TGTGCCAGCAGCTTAGGGGGGGCCACAGATACGCAGTATTTT CASSLGGATDTQYF
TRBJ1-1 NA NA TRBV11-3 TGTGCCAGCAGCCCCGCCACAGGGCGGACTGAAGCTTTCTTT CASSPATGRTEAFF
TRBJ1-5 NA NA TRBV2 TGTGCCAGCATGAAGGACGGCGGGGTCAATCAGCCCCAGCATTTT CASMKDGGVNQPQHF
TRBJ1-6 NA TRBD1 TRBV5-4 TGTGCCAGCAGCTCCATGGCGGGACAGAGTAAAAACCTCCACTTT CASSSMAGQSKNLHF
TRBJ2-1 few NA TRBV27 TGTGCCAGCAGTTTTAGAGGGGGGAACTACAATGAGCAGTTCTTC CASSFRGGNYNEQFF
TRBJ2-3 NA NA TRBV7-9 TGTGCCAGCAGCCTTCAGAGGGGTACGCAGTATTTT CASSLQRGTQYF
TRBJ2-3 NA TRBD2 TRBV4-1 TGCGCCAGCAGCCAGCTAGCGGGGGGTACAGATACGCAGTATTTT CASSQLAGGTDTQYF
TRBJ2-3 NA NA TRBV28 TGTGCCAGCAGTCCTCGGACTGGCCCCCGGTATTTT CASSPRTGPRYF
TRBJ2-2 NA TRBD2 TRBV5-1 TGCGCCAGCAGCTTGGGAACTAGCGGGGCCGGGGAGCTGTTTTTT CASSLGTSGAGELFF
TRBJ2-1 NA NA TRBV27 TGTGCCAGCAGTTTGGGGGCCCACAATGAGCAGTTCTTC CASSLGAHNEQFF
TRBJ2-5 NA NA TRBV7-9 TGTGCCAGCAGCTCCCCAGGCGGGGTCCAAGAGACCCAGTACTTC CASSSPGGVQETQYF
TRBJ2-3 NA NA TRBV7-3 TGTGCCAGCAGCTTAGGGGGGGCCACAGATACGCAGTATTTT CASSLGGATDTQYF
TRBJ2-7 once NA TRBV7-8 TGTGCCAGCAGCCGGGGTGAGGGGGAAAGGTACTTC CASSRGEGERYF